These 14 T cell receptor beta chains were sequenced from one sample in a study of shared clonotypes between healthy human individuals. Some clones are missing from TCRdb's copy, which holds only in-frame ones; the method was immunoSEQ multiplex PCR. The table shows roughly 890,000 clones, with over 90% occurring only once. CD8 cells classed as naive were CD45RO-negative and positively selected for CCR7, excluding terminally differentiated effector memory CD45RA+ cells. The sequenced sample was naive CD8+ T cells sorted from blood. These receptors originate from a man between 25 and 39 years old in good health.

The chain has TRBV25-1 and TRBJ1-2, with a tentative D call TRBD1 (6 bases). The V gene's germline CDR1 is MGHDK and CDR2 SYGVNS. This CDR3 is built from 12 residues. The V end was cut by 6 bases, the J end by 5 bases, with 10 bases between. The CDR3 DNA reads TGTGCCAGCAGAGGGGGTAATTATGGCTACACCTTC. The encoded protein is CASRGGNYGYTF.

The chain couples TRBV7-3 to TRBJ2-2, with D unresolved. This CDR3 spans 13 amino acids. Trimming stripped 0 bases from V and 6 bases from J, with 5 bases between. Per germline, CDR1 SGHTA and CDR2 FQGTGA. The CDR3 DNA follows: TGTGCCAGCAGCTTAACGCCCGCCGGGGAGCTGTTTTTT. Its protein product is CASSLTPAGELFF.

This sequence joins TRBV9 and TRBJ2-3; 8 bases fit TRBD2. Trimming at V came to 0 bases and at J to 4 bases, leaving 10 bases not matched to a gene. This CDR3 is 17 amino acids long. CDR1 is SGDLS and CDR2 is YYNGEE in the germline V gene. Here the CDR3 DNA reads TGTGCCAGCAGCGTAGAGATAGCGGGAAATTGGGCAGATACGCAGTATTTT. Translated: CASSVEIAGNWADTQYF.

This sequence joins TRBV4-3 and TRBJ1-5; maybe TRBD1 (5 bases). The CDR3 spans 15 residues. The ends were cut back, 1 base at V and 3 bases at J, with 10 bases in the middle. Germline V CDR1 and CDR2: LGHNA, YSLEER. DNA for the CDR3: TGCGCCAGCAGCCAAGTGACGGGGCTCAATCAGCCCCAGCATTTT. It codes for CASSQVTGLNQPQHF.

The chain has TRBV14 and TRBJ1-1; perhaps TRBD1 as D (5 bases). The CDR3 runs 12 residues. Germline V gives CDR1 SGHDN, CDR2 FVKESK. V lost 1 base and J lost 7, with 7 bases in between. The CDR3 sequence: CASSQGGIEAFF. The DNA for the CDR3 is TGTGCCAGCAGCCAAGGGGGGATTGAAGCTTTCTTT.

The chain links TRBV2 to TRBJ1-1, with no clear D. This CDR3 contains 16 residues. V lost 0 bases, J lost 3 bases, and 14 bases lay in between. Germline loops: CDR1 SNHLY, CDR2 FYNNEI. CDR3 loop: CASSEALRASDTEAFF. Here the CDR3 DNA reads TGTGCCAGCAGTGAAGCGCTTCGGGCTTCGGACACTGAAGCTTTCTTT.

This sequence joins TRBV4-1 and TRBJ2-7; 7 bases match TRBD1. Germline-derived CDR1 and CDR2 are MGHRA and YSYEKL. The V segment lost 3 bases and the J segment 2 bases; nucleotides outside the gene matches: 16. The CDR3 is 18 residues long. The CDR3, as DNA: TGCGCCAGCAGCCAGTTCCCTTCAGACAGGGAACCACCCTACGAGCAGTACTTC. Amino acid sequence: CASSQFPSDREPPYEQYF.

This sequence joins TRBV9 and TRBJ2-5; no clear D gene. V shed 1 base and J shed 2 bases, with 6 bases lying between them. Germline V gene lookup returns CDR1 SGDLS and CDR2 YYNGEE. The CDR3 loop spans 13 amino acids. CDR3 bases: TGTGCCAGCAGCGTATATGGACAAGAGACCCAGTACTTC. As protein: CASSVYGQETQYF.

The chain employs TRBV13 and TRBJ2-7, with TRBD1 matching over 9 bases. This CDR3 contains 15 residues. Germline V gene lookup returns CDR1 PRHDT and CDR2 FYEKMQ (reference sequence). Losses at the gene ends were 5 bases for V and 3 bases for J; bases not matched to a gene: 8. CDR3 DNA: TGTGCCAGCAGCCCGGGACAGGGAGTTGTCTACGAGCAGTACTTC. This sequence encodes CASSPGQGVVYEQYF. Together with reference TRBV13 and TRBJ2-7, the CDR3 gives the full variable domain: AAGVIQSPRHLIKEKRETATLKCYPIPRHDTVYWYQQGPGQDPQFLISFYEKMQSDKGSIPDRFSAQQFSDYHSELNMSSLELGDSALYFCASSPGQGVVYEQYFGPGTRLTVT.

This clone was detected a few times. This CDR3 is also generated by other DNA sequences in the sample. The chain couples TRBV7-9 to TRBJ2-3; D is unclear. CDR1 is SEHNR and CDR2 is FQNEAQ in the germline V gene (reference sequence). This CDR3 is built from 12 residues. The V gene lost 1 base and the J gene lost 4 bases, with 3 bases spanning the gap. The CDR3: CASSLDSDTQYF. The DNA for the CDR3 is TGTGCCAGCAGCTTAGATTCAGATACGCAGTATTTT.

This chain connects TRBV6-5 to TRBJ2-7, with D perhaps TRBD1 (5 bases). The V gene lost 5 bases and the J gene lost 5 bases, with 16 bases spanning the gap. The CDR3 covers 14 residues. Germline values: CDR1 MNHEY, CDR2 SVGAGI. CDR3 in DNA: TGTGCCAGCAGTACAGGACCGCCCCCTAACGAGCAGTACTTC. Amino acid sequence: CASSTGPPPNEQYF.

V and J are TRBV6-5 and TRBJ2-7, with D perhaps being TRBD1 or TRBD2 (5 bases each). Germline values: CDR1 MNHEY, CDR2 SVGAGI. The germline V and J ends were trimmed by 8 bases and 2 bases, with 10 bases remaining between them. This CDR3 has 12 amino acids. CDR3 loop: CASGTNPYEQYF. CDR3 sequence (DNA): TGTGCCAGCGGGACCAATCCCTACGAGCAGTACTTC.

This chain links TRBV28 with TRBJ2-1; possible D gene TRBD1, 6 bases. Germline CDR1 and CDR2: MDHEN and SYDVKM. The V and J ends lost 5 bases and 10 bases respectively, with 12 bases between them. The CDR3 contains 12 residues. CDR3 sequence (DNA): TGTGCCAGCAGTATCCGACAGGAAGAGCAGTTCTTC. This translates into CASSIRQEEQFF.

This chain's CDR3 is CASSPGTGVIRELFF. CDR3 nucleotides: TGTGCCAGCAGTCCCGGGACAGGGGTCATAAGGGAGCTGTTTTTT. The V gene is TRBV7-2, the J gene TRBJ2-2; 10 bases match TRBD1. This CDR3 is built from 15 residues. Looked up from germline, CDR1 is SGHTA and CDR2 is FQGNSA. V shed 6 bases, J shed 9 bases, and the junction held 10 bases outside the gene matches.